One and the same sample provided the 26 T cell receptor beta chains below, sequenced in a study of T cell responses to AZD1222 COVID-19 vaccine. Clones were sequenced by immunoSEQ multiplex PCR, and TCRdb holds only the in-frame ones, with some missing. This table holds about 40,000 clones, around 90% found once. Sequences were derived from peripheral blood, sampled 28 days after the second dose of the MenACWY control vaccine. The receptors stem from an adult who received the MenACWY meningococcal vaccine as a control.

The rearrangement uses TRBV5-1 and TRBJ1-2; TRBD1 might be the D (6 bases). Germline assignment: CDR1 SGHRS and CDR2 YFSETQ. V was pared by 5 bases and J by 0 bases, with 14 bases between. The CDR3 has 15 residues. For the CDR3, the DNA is TGCGCCAGCAGACAGGGAGGTCTGTCTAACTATGGCTACACCTTC. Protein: CASRQGGLSNYGYTF.

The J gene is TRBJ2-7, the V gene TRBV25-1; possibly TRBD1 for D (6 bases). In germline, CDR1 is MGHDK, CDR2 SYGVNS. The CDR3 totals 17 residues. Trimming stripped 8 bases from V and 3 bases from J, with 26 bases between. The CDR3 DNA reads TGTGCCAGCCCCCCCTCTGGACAGACTAAACTCATCTACGAGCAGTACTTC. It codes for CASPPSGQTKLIYEQYF.

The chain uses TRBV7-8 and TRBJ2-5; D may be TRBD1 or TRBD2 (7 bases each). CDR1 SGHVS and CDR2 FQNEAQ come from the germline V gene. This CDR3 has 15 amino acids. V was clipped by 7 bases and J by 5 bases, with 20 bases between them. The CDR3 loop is CASTPGEGAWETQYF. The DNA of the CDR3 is TGTGCCAGCACCCCTGGGGAGGGGGCGTGGGAGACCCAGTACTTC.

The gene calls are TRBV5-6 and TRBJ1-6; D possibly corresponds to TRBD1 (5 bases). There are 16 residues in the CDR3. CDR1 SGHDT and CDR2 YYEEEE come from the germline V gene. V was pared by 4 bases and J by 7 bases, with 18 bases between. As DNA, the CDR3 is TGTGCCAGCAGCGAAATGTCCGGGACCCTCAATTCACCCCTCCACTTT. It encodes CASSEMSGTLNSPLHF. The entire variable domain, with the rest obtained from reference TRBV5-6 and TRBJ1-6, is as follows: DAGVTQSPTHLIKTRGQQVTLRCSPKSGHDTVSWYQQALGQGPQFIFQYYEEEERQRGNFPDRFSGHQFPNYSSELNVNALLLGDSALYLCASSEMSGTLNSPLHFGNGTRLTVT.

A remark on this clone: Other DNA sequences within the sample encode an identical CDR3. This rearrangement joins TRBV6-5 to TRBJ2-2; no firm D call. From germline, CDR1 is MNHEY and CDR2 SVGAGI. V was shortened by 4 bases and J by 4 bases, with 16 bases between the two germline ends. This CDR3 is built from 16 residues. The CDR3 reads CASSSDGISGTGELFF. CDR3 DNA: TGTGCCAGCAGTTCTGACGGTATCTCGGGCACCGGGGAGCTGTTTTTT.

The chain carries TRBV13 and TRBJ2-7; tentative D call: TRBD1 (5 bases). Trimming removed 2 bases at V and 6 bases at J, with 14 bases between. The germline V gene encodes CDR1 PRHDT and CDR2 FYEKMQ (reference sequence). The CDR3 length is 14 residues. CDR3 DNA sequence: TGTGCCAGCAGCTTAAAAGGGGCCGTCGCCGAGCAGTACTTC. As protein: CASSLKGAVAEQYF.

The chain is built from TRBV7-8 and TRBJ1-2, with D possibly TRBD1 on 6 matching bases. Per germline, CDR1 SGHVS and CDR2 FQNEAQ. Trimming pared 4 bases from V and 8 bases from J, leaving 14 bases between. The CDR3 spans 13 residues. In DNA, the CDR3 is TGTGCCAGCAGCTCGCCGGGACACCAGGGCTACACCTTC. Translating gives CASSSPGHQGYTF.

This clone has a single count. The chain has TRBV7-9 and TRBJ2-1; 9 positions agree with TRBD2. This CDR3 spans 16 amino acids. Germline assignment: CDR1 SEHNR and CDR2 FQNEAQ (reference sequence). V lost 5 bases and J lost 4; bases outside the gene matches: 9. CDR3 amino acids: CASSPRAGGRYNEQFF. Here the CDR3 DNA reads TGTGCCAGCAGCCCACGAGCGGGAGGAAGGTACAATGAGCAGTTCTTC.

CDR3 nucleotides: TGTGCCAGCAAGCACTCCTACGAGCAGTACTTC. Amino acids: CASKHSYEQYF. The chain joins TRBV6-5 to TRBJ2-7; D uncertain. V lost 7 bases, J lost 0 bases, and 4 bases lay in between. Germline CDR1 MNHEY, CDR2 SVGAGI. This CDR3 comprises 11 residues.

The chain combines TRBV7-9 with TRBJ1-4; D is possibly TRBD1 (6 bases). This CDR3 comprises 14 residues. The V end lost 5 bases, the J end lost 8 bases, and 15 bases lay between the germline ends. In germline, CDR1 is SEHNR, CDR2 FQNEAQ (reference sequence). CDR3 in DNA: TGTGCCAGCAGCCTTACTGGGACATCAGAAAAACTGTTTTTT. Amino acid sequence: CASSLTGTSEKLFF.

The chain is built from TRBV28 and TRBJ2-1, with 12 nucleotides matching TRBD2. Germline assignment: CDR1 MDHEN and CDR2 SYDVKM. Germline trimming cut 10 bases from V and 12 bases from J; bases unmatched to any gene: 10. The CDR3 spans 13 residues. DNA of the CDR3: TGTGCCACCGCGACTAGCGGGAGTACCGGGCAGTTCTTC. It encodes CATATSGSTGQFF.

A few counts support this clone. The CDR3 region has the DNA TGTGCCAGTAGTATTGGACAGCTAAGCAATCAGCCCCAGCATTTT. It codes for CASSIGQLSNQPQHF. This chain connects TRBV19 to TRBJ1-5; maybe TRBD1 (6 bases). Germline V gene data show CDR1 as LNHDA and CDR2 as SQIVND (reference sequence). CDR3 size: 15 residues. Trimming took off 3 bases at V and 1 base at J, with 10 bases between the two ends. The full variable domain, completed using reference TRBV19 and TRBJ1-5, is DGGITQSPKYLFRKEGQNVTLSCEQNLNHDAMYWYRQDPGQGLRLIYYSQIVNDFQKGDIAEGYSVSREKKESFPLTVTSAQKNPTAFYLCASSIGQLSNQPQHFGDGTRLSIL.

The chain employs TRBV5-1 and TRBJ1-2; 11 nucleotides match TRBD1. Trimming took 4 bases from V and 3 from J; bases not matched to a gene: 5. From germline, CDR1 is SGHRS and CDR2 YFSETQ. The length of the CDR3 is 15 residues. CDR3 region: CASSTTGQGDYGYTF. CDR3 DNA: TGCGCCAGCAGCACGACGGGACAGGGGGACTATGGCTACACCTTC.

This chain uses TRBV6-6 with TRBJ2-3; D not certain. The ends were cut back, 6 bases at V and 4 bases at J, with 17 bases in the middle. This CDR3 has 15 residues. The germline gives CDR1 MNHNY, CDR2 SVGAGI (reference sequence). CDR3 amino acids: CASSSTTATPDTQYF. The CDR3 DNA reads TGTGCCAGCAGCTCCACAACAGCAACCCCAGATACGCAGTATTTT.

CDR3: CASSWGGGNTGELFF. The CDR3 DNA is TGTGCCAGCAGTTGGGGGGGTGGGAACACCGGGGAGCTGTTTTTT. The chain employs TRBV6-5 and TRBJ2-2; TRBD2 matches 7 bases. The CDR3 covers 15 residues. CDR1 MNHEY and CDR2 SVGAGI come from the germline V gene. J lost 1 base, V lost 4 bases, and 3 bases had no gene match.

In DNA, the CDR3 is TGTGCCAGCAGCCAAGGGTGGTTAGGGGTAACTAATGAAAAACTGTTTTTT. Its translation is CASSQGWLGVTNEKLFF. This chain joins TRBV3-1 (or the pseudogene TRBV3-2) and TRBJ1-4, with D possibly matching TRBD1 (5 bases). Trimming shortened V by 1 base and J by 1 base, and 13 bases separated the two germline ends. The CDR3 is 17 residues long. CDR1 is LGHDT, CDR2 YNNKEL, per germline (reference sequence).

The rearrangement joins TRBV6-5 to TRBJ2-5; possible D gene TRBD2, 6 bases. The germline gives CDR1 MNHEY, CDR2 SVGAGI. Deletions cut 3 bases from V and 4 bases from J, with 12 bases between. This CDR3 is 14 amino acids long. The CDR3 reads CASSYTGSGETQYF. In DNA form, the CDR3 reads TGTGCCAGCAGTTATACCGGGAGTGGAGAGACCCAGTACTTC.

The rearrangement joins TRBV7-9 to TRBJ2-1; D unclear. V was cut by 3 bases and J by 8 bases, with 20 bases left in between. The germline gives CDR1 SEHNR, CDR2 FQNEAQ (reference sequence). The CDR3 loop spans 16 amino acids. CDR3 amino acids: CASSFRIGGAEDEQFF. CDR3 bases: TGTGCCAGCAGCTTTCGGATTGGCGGCGCCGAGGATGAGCAGTTCTTC.

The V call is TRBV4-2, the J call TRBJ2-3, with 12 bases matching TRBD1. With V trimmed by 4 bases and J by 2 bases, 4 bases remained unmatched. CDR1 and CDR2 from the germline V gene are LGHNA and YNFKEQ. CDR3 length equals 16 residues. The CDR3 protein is CASSPRDRGLTDTQYF. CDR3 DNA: TGTGCCAGCAGCCCCCGGGACAGGGGGCTCACAGATACGCAGTATTTT.

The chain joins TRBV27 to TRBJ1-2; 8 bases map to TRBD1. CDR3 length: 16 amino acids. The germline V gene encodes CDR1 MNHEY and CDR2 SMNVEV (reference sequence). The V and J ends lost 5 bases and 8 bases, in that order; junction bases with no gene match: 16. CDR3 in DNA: TGTGCCAGCAGTACCCTAAGACAGGGGCCCTACGGGGGCTACACCTTC. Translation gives CASSTLRQGPYGGYTF.

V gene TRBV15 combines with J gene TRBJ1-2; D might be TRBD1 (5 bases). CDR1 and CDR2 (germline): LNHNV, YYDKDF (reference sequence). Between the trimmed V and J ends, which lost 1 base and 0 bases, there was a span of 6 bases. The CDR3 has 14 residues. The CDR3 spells CATSRAGTNYGYTF. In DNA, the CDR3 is TGTGCCACCAGCAGAGCAGGGACTAACTATGGCTACACCTTC. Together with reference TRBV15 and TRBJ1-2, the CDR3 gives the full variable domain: DAMVIQNPRYQVTQFGKPVTLSCSQTLNHNVMYWYQQKSSQAPKLLFHYYDKDFNNEADTPDNFQSRRPNTSFCFLDIRSPGLGDTAMYLCATSRAGTNYGYTFGSGTRLTVV.

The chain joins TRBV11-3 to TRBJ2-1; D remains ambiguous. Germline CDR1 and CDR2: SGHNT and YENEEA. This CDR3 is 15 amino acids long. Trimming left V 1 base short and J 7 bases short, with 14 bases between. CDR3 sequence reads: CASSLGPVVTNEQFF. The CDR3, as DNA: TGTGCCAGCAGCTTAGGGCCGGTGGTCACGAATGAGCAGTTCTTC.

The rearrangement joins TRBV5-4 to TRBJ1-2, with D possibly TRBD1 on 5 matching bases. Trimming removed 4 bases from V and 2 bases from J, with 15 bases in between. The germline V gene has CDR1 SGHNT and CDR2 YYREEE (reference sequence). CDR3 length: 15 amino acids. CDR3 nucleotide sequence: TGTGCCAGCAGCCTGACGGTTGGGGGAAACTATGGCTACACCTTC. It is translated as CASSLTVGGNYGYTF.

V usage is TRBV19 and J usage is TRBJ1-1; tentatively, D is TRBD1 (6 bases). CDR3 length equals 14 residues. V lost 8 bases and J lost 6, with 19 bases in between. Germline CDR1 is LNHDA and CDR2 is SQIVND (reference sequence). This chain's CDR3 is CASFDRRGFSEAFF. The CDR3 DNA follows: TGTGCCAGTTTTGACAGGAGGGGTTTTTCTGAAGCTTTCTTT.

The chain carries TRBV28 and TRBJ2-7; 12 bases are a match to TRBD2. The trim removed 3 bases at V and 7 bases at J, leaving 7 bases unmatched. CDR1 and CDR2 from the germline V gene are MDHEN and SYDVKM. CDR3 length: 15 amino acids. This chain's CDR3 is CASSFQLAGGREQYF. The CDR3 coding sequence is TGTGCCAGCAGTTTTCAACTAGCGGGAGGTCGGGAGCAGTACTTC.

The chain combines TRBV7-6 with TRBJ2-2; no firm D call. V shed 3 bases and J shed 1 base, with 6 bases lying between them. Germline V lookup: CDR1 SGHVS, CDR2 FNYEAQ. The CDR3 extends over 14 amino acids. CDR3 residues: CASSLNWNTGELFF. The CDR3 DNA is TGTGCCAGCAGCTTGAACTGGAACACCGGGGAGCTGTTTTTT.